The rows below give T cell receptor beta chains drawn from one sample of a study of OX40 agonist ivuxolimab in advanced cancers. Repertoires were generated with immunoSEQ multiplex PCR, while TCRdb's copy carries only in-frame clones and drops some. The table shows 30,000 to 45,000 clones, with approximately 80% occurring only once. The material sequenced was CD4+ or CD8+ T cells sorted from blood, taken in a trial of the OX40 agonist ivuxolimab. The source of these receptors is an adult with an advanced solid tumor such as melanoma, head and neck, liver or kidney cancer. Both conserved end residues are trimmed from each CDR3. Each record gives: V gene, J gene, D gene, CDR3 protein. A D gene is named only where the DNA matches it firmly.

TRBV19,TRBJ1-1,NA,ASRLNTEAF
TRBV7-9,TRBJ2-5,NA,ASSFNRGETQY
TRBV5-4,TRBJ2-1,TRBD2,ASSQEVAGVNEQF
TRBV7-6,TRBJ2-7,NA,ASAPLGRLGEQY
TRBV2,TRBJ2-7,NA,ASVRGSHYEQY
TRBV6-5,TRBJ1-4,TRBD1,ASSYSRQGNEKLF
TRBV7-9,TRBJ2-1,NA,ASDTLF
TRBV19,TRBJ2-7,NA,ASSIGSGEQY
TRBV5-1,TRBJ2-6,NA,ASSVYSGANVLT
TRBV10-3,TRBJ2-3,NA,AISERANTDTQY
TRBV14,TRBJ1-2,NA,ASSRAGSVMAGYT
TRBV19,TRBJ2-2,NA,ASKRGTSNTGELF
TRBV28,TRBJ1-1,NA,ASSAQDSGAAF
TRBV15,TRBJ2-1,NA,ATSRDRGAVNEQF
TRBV7-3,TRBJ2-3,NA,ASSLTWGGKDTQY
TRBV7-3,TRBJ2-5,NA,ASSLIGRGTQY
TRBV28,TRBJ2-1,TRBD2,ASLTSLSEQF
TRBV4-1,TRBJ2-7,TRBD2,ASSQAAGTSPEQY
TRBV6-1,TRBJ2-3,NA,ASSAERLRTDTQY
TRBV27,TRBJ2-7,TRBD2,ASSLRLAGGPLSEQY
TRBV6-1,NA,NA,ASSEQAVVYEQY
TRBV28,TRBJ2-1,NA,ASSTHRRLEAFNEQF
TRBV11-2,TRBJ1-1,NA,ASSLINTWGRDVTEAF
TRBV4-1,TRBJ2-2,NA,ASSATWKGTGELF
TRBV2,TRBJ2-4,NA,ASRESLGKDKNIQY